This T cell receptor (beta chain) appears in the sequencing data of a study of CD8+CD57+ T cells in acquired aplastic anemia. CDR3 length: 14 amino acids. The V gene lost 2 bases and the J gene lost 5 bases, with 12 bases spanning the gap. Germline values: CDR1 MNHEY, CDR2 SVGAGI. Profiles of TCR beta VDJ and CDR3 were generated from a genomic DNA template. TCRdb redid the calling of the reads with MiXCR, one entry per CDR3 protein. The repertoire holds 200,000 to 250,000 distinct CDR3 sequences, with around 32% as singletons. This TCR came from a human donor in good health, serving as a control. Sequenced: sorted CD4+, CD8+, or CD8+CD57+ T cells (not recorded which) from PBMCs. This chain links TRBV6-5 with TRBJ1-2; TRBD1 might be the D (5 bases). The CDR3 DNA reads TGTGCCAGCAGTTACCCCCGGGGCAGATATGGCTACACCTTC. As protein: CASSYPRGRYGYTF.